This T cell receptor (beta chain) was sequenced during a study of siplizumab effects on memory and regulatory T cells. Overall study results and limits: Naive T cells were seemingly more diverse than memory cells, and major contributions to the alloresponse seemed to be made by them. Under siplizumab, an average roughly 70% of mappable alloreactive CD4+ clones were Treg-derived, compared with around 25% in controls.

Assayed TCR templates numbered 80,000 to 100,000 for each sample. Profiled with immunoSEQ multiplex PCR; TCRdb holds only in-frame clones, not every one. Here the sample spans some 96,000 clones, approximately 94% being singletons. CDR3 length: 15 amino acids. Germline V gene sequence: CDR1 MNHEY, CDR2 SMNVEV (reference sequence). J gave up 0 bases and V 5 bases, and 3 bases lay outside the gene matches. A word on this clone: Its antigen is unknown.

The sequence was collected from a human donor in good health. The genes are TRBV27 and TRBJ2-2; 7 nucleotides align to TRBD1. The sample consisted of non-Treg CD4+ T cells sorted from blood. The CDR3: CASSPGTANTGELFF. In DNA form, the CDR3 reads TGTGCCAGCAGTCCGGGGACAGCGAACACCGGGGAGCTGTTTTTT.